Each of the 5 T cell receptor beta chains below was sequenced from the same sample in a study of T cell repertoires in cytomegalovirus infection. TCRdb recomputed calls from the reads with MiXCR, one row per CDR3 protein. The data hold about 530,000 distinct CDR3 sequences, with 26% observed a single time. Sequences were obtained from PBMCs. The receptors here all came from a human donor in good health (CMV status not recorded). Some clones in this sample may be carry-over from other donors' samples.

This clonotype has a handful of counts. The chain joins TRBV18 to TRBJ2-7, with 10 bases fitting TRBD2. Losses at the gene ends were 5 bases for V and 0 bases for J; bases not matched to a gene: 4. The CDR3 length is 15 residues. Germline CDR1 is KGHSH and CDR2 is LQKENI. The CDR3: CASSSAGGSSYEQYF. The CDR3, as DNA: TGTGCCAGCTCATCAGCGGGAGGGAGCTCCTACGAGCAGTACTTC.

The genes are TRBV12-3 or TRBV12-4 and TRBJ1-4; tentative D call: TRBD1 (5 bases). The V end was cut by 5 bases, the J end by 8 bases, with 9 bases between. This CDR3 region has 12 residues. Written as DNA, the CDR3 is TGTGCCAGCAGTCTCGGGACGGAAAAACTGTTTTTT. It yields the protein CASSLGTEKLFF.

CDR3 residues: CATEGQGAFDTQYF. In nucleotides, the CDR3 is TGTGCCACAGAGGGACAGGGGGCATTCGATACGCAGTATTTT. The chain is built from TRBV7-8 and TRBJ2-3; 12 positions match TRBD1. The CDR3 extends over 14 amino acids. The germline CDR1 and CDR2 sequences are SGHVS and FQNEAQ. V trimming: 10 bases; J trimming: 6 bases; junction bases outside the gene matches: 8. Full variable domain (outside the CDR3, taken from reference TRBV7-8 and TRBJ2-3): GAGVSQSPRYKVAKRGQDVALRCDPISGHVSLFWYQQALGQGPEFLTYFQNEAQLDKSGLPSDRFFAERPEGSVSTLKIQRTQQEDSAVYLCATEGQGAFDTQYFGPGTRLTVL.

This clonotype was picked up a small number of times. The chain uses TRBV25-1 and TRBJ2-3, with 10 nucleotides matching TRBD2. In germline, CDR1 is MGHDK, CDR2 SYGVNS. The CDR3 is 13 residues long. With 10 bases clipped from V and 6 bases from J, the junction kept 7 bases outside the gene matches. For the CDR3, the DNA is TGTGCCATATCTAGCGGGAGTTTTGATACGCAGTATTTT. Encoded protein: CAISSGSFDTQYF.

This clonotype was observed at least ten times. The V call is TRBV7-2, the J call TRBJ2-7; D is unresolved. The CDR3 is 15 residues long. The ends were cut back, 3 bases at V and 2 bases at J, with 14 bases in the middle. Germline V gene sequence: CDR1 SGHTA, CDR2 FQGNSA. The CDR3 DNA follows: TGTGCCAGCAGCTTCTTTAGGGTCCCTCCCTACGAGCAGTACTTC. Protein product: CASSFFRVPPYEQYF. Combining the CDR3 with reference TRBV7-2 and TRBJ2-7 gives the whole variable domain GAGVSQSPSNKVTEKGKDVELRCDPISGHTALYWYRQSLGQGLEFLIYFQGNSAPDKSGLPSDRFSAERTGGSVSTLTIQRTQQEDSAVYLCASSFFRVPPYEQYFGPGTRLTVT.